This T cell receptor beta chain was identified in a study of regulatory T cells in long-lasting Graves disease. Arm-PCR with iRepertoire HTBI primers amplified the CDR3 regions for these TCR beta libraries. MiXCR, run by TCRdb on the multiplex PCR reads, gives a single entry per CDR3 protein. The sample comprises some 600,000 distinct CDR3 sequences, roughly 16% of which are singletons, and 12% rests with the top ten. Study-wide findings and caveats: Segments TRBV28, TRBJ1-2 and TRBJ2-5 showed preferential usage in persistent disease. TCR diversity in persistent Graves' patients was below that of newly diagnosed ones.

As for time point: newly diagnosed GD, antithyroid drugs for less than 3 months. From RNA extracted from PBMCs, the TCR library was made. Graves' disease was diagnosed by American Thyroid Association guidelines. This clonotype occurred once. No antigen is known for it. The CDR3 consists of 14 residues. Germline assignment: CDR1 SGHRS and CDR2 YFSETQ. V lost 4 bases, J lost 12 bases, and 13 bases stayed unmatched. These data also formed part of another study, on T cells in Graves' hyperthyroidism and ophthalmopathy. As reported in that work: Initially, a first-round RT-PCR of the TCR CDR3 employed the HTBI primer set.

This chain links TRBV5-1 with TRBJ2-1, with 7 nucleotides matching TRBD2. This TCR was recovered from a man aged 18-30 years with Graves disease. The specimen comprised peripheral blood mononuclear cells (PBMCs), sampled at new diagnosis, from a patient treated with antithyroid drugs. The chain's CDR3 is CASSGGGVGERQFF. The CDR3 DNA follows: TGCGCCAGCAGCGGGGGGGGGGTCGGCGAACGGCAGTTCTTC.